Below, 2 T cell receptor beta chains from the same sample are listed, as sequenced in a study of blood T cell repertoires in COVID-19. Using immunoSEQ multiplex PCR, the repertoire was profiled, and TCRdb retains in-frame clones only, with some absent. The data contain a few hundred thousand clones, approximately 83% of them seen just once; the ten biggest clones take up more than 4%. Sequencing was carried out using PBMCs or T cells enriched from blood (not recorded which). These receptors came from a young woman who had recovered from COVID-19.

The table lists this clone with a few counts. V is TRBV7-6 and J is TRBJ1-4, with 7 bases aligning to TRBD1. The germline V gene has CDR1 SGHVS and CDR2 FNYEAQ. V was clipped by 5 bases and J by 8 bases; unmatched bases: 11. This CDR3 has 15 residues. CDR3: CASSPQTGIREKLFF. The CDR3 DNA is TGTGCCAGCAGCCCCCAGACAGGGATAAGGGAAAAACTGTTTTTT.

The genes are TRBV5-1 and TRBJ2-3; 13 bases agree with TRBD2. The CDR3 has 16 amino acids. From germline, CDR1 is SGHRS and CDR2 YFSETQ. The trim removed 6 bases at V and 1 base at J, leaving 5 bases unmatched. For the CDR3, the DNA is TGCGCCAGCAAAGGGACTAGCGGGGACCGCACAGATACGCAGTATTTT. The encoded protein is CASKGTSGDRTDTQYF. Full variable domain (missing parts from reference TRBV5-1 and TRBJ2-3): KAGVTQTPRYLIKTRGQQVTLSCSPISGHRSVSWYQQTPGQGLQFLFEYFSETQRNKGNFPGRFSGRQFSNSRSEMNVSTLELGDSALYLCASKGTSGDRTDTQYFGPGTRLTVL.